The 23 T cell receptor beta chains given below trace back to one sample, sequenced in a study of blood T cells in healthy people across ages. Primers used in a second PCR of roughly 6 to 12 cycles were a sample-barcoded 5' primer and a J-beta primer mix. TCRdb passed the 5' RACE reads through MiXCR, listing each CDR3 protein once. This sample carries some 1 million distinct CDR3 sequences, 45% of them seen once, and the ten largest clones take under 20%. The sample was blood. The receptors come from an older woman in good health.

This clonotype was detected a few times. This rearrangement joins TRBV3-1 to TRBJ1-2, with D perhaps TRBD1 (6 bases). The CDR3 loop spans 12 amino acids. V lost 2 bases and J 7 bases, leaving 8 bases between the germline ends. CDR1 is LGHDT, CDR2 YNNKEL, per germline (reference sequence). The CDR3 DNA follows: TGTGCCAGCAGCCAATTAGGGGGTGGCTACACCTTC. Its translation is CASSQLGGGYTF.

The chain links TRBV12-5 to TRBJ2-3, with 12 bases lining up with TRBD2. V shed 6 bases, J shed 3 bases, and the junction held 7 bases outside the gene matches. This CDR3 is built from 16 residues. CDR1 is LGHNT and CDR2 is FRNRAP in the germline V gene. The CDR3 DNA reads TGTGCTAGTGGCCGGACTAGCGGGGTGGGTACAGATACGCAGTATTTT. This codes for CASGRTSGVGTDTQYF.

The chain couples TRBV3-1 to TRBJ2-4; D is ambiguous. The J call could be wrong; TRBJ2-7 is a better fit for the DNA end. Germline lookup yields CDR1 LGHDT and CDR2 YNNKEL (reference sequence). The CDR3 has 15 residues. The chain's CDR3 is CASSQDSSRSYEQYF. The CDR3 DNA is TGTGCCAGCAGCCAAGACAGTTCCAGGTCCTACGAGCAGTACTTC.

The chain joins TRBV11-2 to TRBJ2-7; 12 bases align to TRBD1. Trimming removed 1 base from V and 2 bases from J; junction bases left unmatched: 6. The CDR3 contains 17 residues. Germline-derived CDR1 and CDR2 are SGHAT and FQNNGV. DNA of the CDR3: TGTGCCAGCAGCTTAGGGGGGACAGGGGGCAAAACCTACGAGCAGTACTTC. Encoded protein: CASSLGGTGGKTYEQYF. Looking up the rest from reference TRBV11-2 and TRBJ2-7 gives the full variable domain: EAGVAQSPRYKIIEKRQSVAFWCNPISGHATLYWYQQILGQGPKLLIQFQNNGVVDDSQLPKDRFSAERLKGVDSTLKIQPAKLEDSAVYLCASSLGGTGGKTYEQYFGPGTRLTVT.

This clonotype appeared a few times. The rearrangement uses TRBV5-1 and TRBJ2-3; D not resolved. CDR1 is SGHRS and CDR2 is YFSETQ in the germline V gene. V lost 3 bases, J lost 0 bases, and 5 bases lay in between. The CDR3 is 13 residues long. CDR3 coding DNA: TGCGCCAGCAGCTATACTAGCACAGATACGCAGTATTTT. Translation gives CASSYTSTDTQYF.

This clonotype was picked up a small number of times. The CDR3 sequence: CASSLLGSGAFTDTQYF. The CDR3 coding sequence is TGTGCCAGCAGCTTGTTGGGTAGCGGGGCTTTCACAGATACGCAGTATTTT. The chain combines TRBV5-5 with TRBJ2-3; 8 nucleotides line up with TRBD2. CDR3 length: 17 residues. After removal of 1 base from V and 2 bases from J, the junction contained 9 bases not matched to a gene. CDR1 and CDR2 (germline): SGHKS, YYEKEE (reference sequence).

This chain links TRBV7-8 with TRBJ2-5; possibly TRBD1 or TRBD2 for D (5 bases each). Germline lookup yields CDR1 SGHVS and CDR2 FQNEAQ. The CDR3 sequence is 15 residues long. The V end lost 4 bases, the J end lost 11 bases, and 23 bases lay between the germline ends. DNA for the CDR3: TGTGCCAGCAGCTCAAGACCCGGGGCTAGCTATGAGCAGTACTTC. Translated, it gives CASSSRPGASYEQYF.

There are a few counts of this clonotype. This rearrangement joins TRBV6-1 to TRBJ2-7; D is undetermined. Germline V lookup: CDR1 MNHNS, CDR2 SASEGT. The CDR3 has 10 amino acids. V shed 7 bases and J shed 4 bases, with 5 bases lying between them. The CDR3 loop reads CASINYEQYF. CDR3 DNA sequence: TGTGCCAGCATAAATTACGAGCAGTACTTC.

V gene TRBV6-1 combines with J gene TRBJ2-2; D may be TRBD2 (6 bases). V lost 10 bases, J lost 1 base, and 22 bases lay in between. Germline loops: CDR1 MNHNS, CDR2 SASEGT. The CDR3 extends over 17 amino acids. DNA of the CDR3: TGTGCCACCAGGGATCTTCAGCGGGCCAAGAACACCGGGGAGCTGTTTTTT. Translation: CATRDLQRAKNTGELFF.

This clonotype was counted a few times. The genes are TRBV4-2 and TRBJ2-1, with 10 bases fitting TRBD2. The V segment lost 0 bases and the J segment 1 base; nucleotides outside the gene matches: 6. CDR1 and CDR2 (germline): LGHNA, YNFKEQ. The CDR3 is 18 amino acids. The CDR3, as DNA: TGTGCCAGCAGCCAAGATCAGGCTAGCGGGAGTTCCTACAATGAGCAGTTCTTC. Protein product: CASSQDQASGSSYNEQFF.

The chain recombines TRBV28 with TRBJ2-3; 9 bases map to TRBD1. V shed 5 bases and J 3 bases; nucleotides not matched to a gene: 15. CDR1 and CDR2 from the germline V gene are MDHEN and SYDVKM. This CDR3 spans 18 amino acids. The CDR3 sequence is CASSPYIARDRETDTQYF. CDR3 coding DNA: TGTGCCAGCAGTCCGTATATAGCCCGGGACAGGGAAACAGATACGCAGTATTTT.

The V gene is TRBV12-3 or TRBV12-4, the J gene TRBJ1-2, with D possibly being TRBD1 (6 bases). V lost 7 bases and J lost 8, with 20 bases in between. CDR3 length equals 14 residues. The CDR3 DNA follows: TGTGCCAGCACCCTAGGCCCGGGGGCTGGAGGCTACACCTTC. Its translation is CASTLGPGAGGYTF.

This clonotype has a count of ten or more. The genes are TRBV7-8 and TRBJ2-1; 7 bases line up with TRBD1. The CDR3 runs to 13 residues. Germline CDR1 and CDR2: SGHVS and FQNEAQ. J gave up 5 bases and V 5 bases, and 3 bases lay outside the gene matches. CDR3 region: CASSLDRNNEQFF. As DNA, the CDR3 is TGTGCCAGCAGCCTGGACAGGAACAATGAGCAGTTCTTC.

The rearrangement links TRBV6-4 to TRBJ2-5, with D possibly called TRBD1 or TRBD2 (6 bases each). The J call could be wrong; TRBJ2-7 is a better fit for the DNA end. This CDR3 region has 14 residues. Germline V gene lookup returns CDR1 MRHNA and CDR2 SNTAGT. For the CDR3, the DNA is TGTGCCAGCAGCCCTCGATGGGGGGCTGGCGAGCAGTACTTC. The encoded protein is CASSPRWGAGEQYF.

V gene TRBV12-3 or TRBV12-4 combines with J gene TRBJ1-2, with a tentative D call TRBD1 (6 bases). Trimming stripped 1 base from V and 5 bases from J, with 14 bases between. This CDR3 region has 15 residues. Here the CDR3 reads CASSLGQGYPYGYTF. CDR3 nucleotide sequence: TGTGCCAGCAGTTTAGGGCAGGGGTATCCTTATGGCTACACCTTC.

The chain has TRBV5-6 and TRBJ1-2, with unresolved D. The V end lost 4 bases, the J end lost 6 bases, and 10 bases lay between the germline ends. CDR1 is SGHDT and CDR2 is YYEEEE in the germline V gene. This CDR3 region has 12 residues. The CDR3 spells CASSTGGHGYTF. Here the CDR3 DNA reads TGTGCCAGCAGCACGGGTGGCCATGGCTACACCTTC.

The chain is built from TRBV12-3 or TRBV12-4 and TRBJ2-4; D is unresolved. V lost 6 bases to trimming and J lost 7 bases, with 10 bases between them. This CDR3 has 12 residues. Here the CDR3 reads CASSPDWNIQYF. Here the CDR3 DNA reads TGTGCCAGCAGCCCCGATTGGAACATTCAGTACTTC.

This clonotype was seen more than once but under ten times. V gene TRBV7-9 combines with J gene TRBJ2-4; 14 nucleotides line up with TRBD2. The CDR3 length is 19 residues. The V gene end was trimmed by 5 bases and the J gene end by 0 bases; junction bases not matched to a gene: 9. Germline CDR1 reads SEHNR; CDR2 reads FQNEAQ (reference sequence). The CDR3 DNA sequence: TGTGCCAGCAGCCCAGACGGGACTAGCGGGGGACTAGCCAAAAACATTCAGTACTTC. This encodes CASSPDGTSGGLAKNIQYF.

V is TRBV20-1 and J is TRBJ2-3, with a possible D match to TRBD1 (5 bases). Germline CDR1 is DFQATT and CDR2 is SNEGSKA (reference sequence). Trimming pared 2 bases from V and 3 bases from J, leaving 9 bases between. CDR3 length: 13 residues. The CDR3 is CSARRQSTDTQYF. CDR3 bases: TGCAGTGCTAGACGACAGAGTACAGATACGCAGTATTTT.

The CDR3 bases are TGCAGTGCTAGTCATCGACAACAGTTCTTC. This sequence encodes CSASHRQQFF. This chain uses TRBV20-1 with TRBJ2-1; no clear D gene. V was cut by 3 bases and J by 13 bases, with 10 bases left in between. CDR1 and CDR2 from the germline V gene are DFQATT and SNEGSKA (reference sequence). The CDR3 covers 10 residues.

This sequence joins TRBV5-5 and TRBJ2-7, with 13 bases lining up with TRBD2. Germline V lookup: CDR1 SGHKS, CDR2 YYEKEE (reference sequence). The CDR3 contains 17 residues. V lost 4 bases to trimming and J lost 3 bases; unmatched junction nucleotides: 10. CDR3 sequence: CASSTQTSGRFVYEQYF. The CDR3 DNA is TGTGCCAGCAGCACTCAGACTAGCGGGAGGTTCGTCTACGAGCAGTACTTC.

The chain recombines TRBV20-1 with TRBJ1-4; 10 nucleotides line up with TRBD1. Per germline, CDR1 DFQATT and CDR2 SNEGSKA (reference sequence). Germline trimming cut 1 base from V and 6 bases from J; bases unmatched to any gene: 8. CDR3 length: 16 residues. CDR3 DNA sequence: TGCAGTGCTAGAGGACACGACAGGGGGCTGGATGAAAAACTGTTTTTT. It specifies CSARGHDRGLDEKLFF.

This clonotype was counted a few times. The chain has TRBV29-1 and TRBJ2-1, with no clear D. This CDR3 contains 12 residues. Germline CDR1 is SQVTM and CDR2 is ANQGSEA. V lost 4 bases, J lost 5 bases, and 9 bases lay in between. The CDR3 reads CSVVSMNNEQFF. In DNA form, the CDR3 reads TGCAGCGTTGTATCGATGAACAATGAGCAGTTCTTC.